This is a list of T cell receptor beta chains from one sample in a study of blood T cell repertoires in COVID-19. TCRdb keeps only in-frame clones here, not all; method: immunoSEQ multiplex PCR. The table records 70,000 or so clones, more than 80% of them present only once. Input material: peripheral blood. These receptors came from a woman over 75 with active or convalescent COVID-19. Both conserved end residues are part of each CDR3. The order of the fields is CDR3 protein, CDR3 DNA, clone size, V gene, D gene, J gene. A D gene is named only where the DNA matches it firmly. Expanded clones are given a class, and other clones once, few, many or no size at all.

CASSSSSLAGEDTQYF TGCGCCAGCAGCTCTTCATCACTAGCGGGGGAAGATACGCAGTATTTT - TRBV5-1 TRBD2 TRBJ2-3
CAGGDPDREAFF TGTGCCGGAGGGGACCCGGACAGGGAAGCTTTCTTT - TRBV30 TRBD1 TRBJ1-1
CAISEGQVDEKLFF TGTGCCATCAGTGAGGGACAGGTGGACGAAAAACTGTTTTTT - TRBV10-3 TRBD1 TRBJ1-4
CASKQESTVEAFF TGTGCCAGCAAGCAAGAGAGTACAGTTGAAGCTTTCTTT - TRBV2 - TRBJ1-1
CASSPGLAGGNTGELFF TGTGCCAGCAGCCCGGGACTAGCGGGGGGGAACACCGGGGAGCTGTTTTTT - TRBV3-1/TRBV3-2 TRBD2 TRBJ2-2
CASSAQVYTEAFF TGTGCCAGCAGCGCGCAGGTGTACACTGAAGCTTTCTTT - TRBV9 - TRBJ1-1
CASSQTGSNGEKLFF TGTGCCAGCAGCCAGACAGGGTCCAACGGTGAAAAACTGTTTTTT - TRBV3-1/TRBV3-2 TRBD1 TRBJ1-4
CASSQTRTDTQYF TGTGCCAGCAGCCAAACTAGGACAGATACGCAGTATTTT - TRBV6-4 - TRBJ2-3
CASSLGWTGTVNQPQHF TGTGCCAGCAGCTTAGGTTGGACAGGGACAGTCAATCAGCCCCAGCATTTT - TRBV11-2 TRBD1 TRBJ1-5
CASSQPGIGQGETQYF TGCGCCAGCAGCCAACCGGGGATAGGTCAAGGAGAGACCCAGTACTTC - TRBV4-1 - TRBJ2-5
CASSQAYSYNEQFF TGTGCCAGCAGCCAAGCATACTCATACAATGAGCAGTTCTTC - TRBV3-1/TRBV3-2 - TRBJ2-1
CASSLGSASPLHF TGTGCCAGCAGCCTAGGAAGTGCTTCACCCCTCCACTTT - TRBV12-3/TRBV12-4 - TRBJ1-6
CSGHRGNTGELFF TGCAGCGGCCATAGGGGGAACACCGGGGAGCTGTTTTTT - TRBV29-1 - TRBJ2-2
CATSRTGTFSEAFF TGTGCCACCAGCCGTACCGGGACATTCTCTGAAGCTTTCTTT - TRBV15 - TRBJ1-1
CASSPEETFF TGTGCCAGCAGCCCAGAAGAAACTTTCTTT - TRBV7-2 - TRBJ1-1
CASSNTGQGNEQFF TGTGCCAGCAGCAACACGGGACAGGGCAATGAGCAGTTCTTC - TRBV11-2 TRBD1 TRBJ2-1
CASSIPPLVPREQFF TGTGCCAGCAGCATACCCCCTTTGGTCCCGCGTGAGCAGTTCTTC - TRBV21-1 - TRBJ2-1
CASSSRVTGSTDTQYF TGTGCCAGCAGCTCGAGGGTGACAGGGAGCACAGATACGCAGTATTTT few TRBV7-2 TRBD1 TRBJ2-3
CAISRDRGEQYF TGTGCCATCAGCCGGGACAGGGGCGAGCAGTACTTC once TRBV10-3 TRBD1 TRBJ2-7
CASSLDLTGGTLPQHF TGTGCCAGCAGCTTAGATTTGACGGGGGGCACCTTGCCCCAGCATTTT - TRBV7-2 - TRBJ1-5
CASSLHPGTRLPRGELFF TGTGCCAGCAGCCTCCACCCCGGGACACGACTTCCACGCGGGGAGCTGTTTTTT - TRBV3-1/TRBV3-2 - TRBJ2-2
CASSLAGAYNEQFF TGTGCCAGCAGTTTAGCGGGGGCTTACAATGAGCAGTTCTTC - TRBV28 - TRBJ2-1
CASSYGQGAGELFF TGTGCCAGCAGTTACGGACAGGGGGCCGGGGAGCTGTTTTTT - TRBV6-6 TRBD1 TRBJ2-2
CAIEPSPHSNQPQHF TGTGCCATCGAGCCCTCCCCTCATAGCAATCAGCCCCAGCATTTT - TRBV6-5 - TRBJ1-5
CASSQEGNSPLHF TGTGCCAGCAGCCAAGAGGGTAATTCACCCCTCCACTTT once TRBV7-9 - TRBJ1-6
CASIRELAGELFF TGTGCCAGCATCCGTGAGCTCGCCGGGGAGCTGTTTTTT - TRBV5-5 - TRBJ2-2
CASSEIFGTETGELFF TGTGCCAGCAGTGAAATTTTTGGGACAGAGACCGGGGAGCTGTTTTTT - TRBV6-1 TRBD1 TRBJ2-2
CASSPGQGVDREQYF TGTGCCAGCAGCCCGGGACAGGGGGTTGATAGGGAGCAGTACTTC - TRBV7-2 TRBD1 TRBJ2-7
CSVEGQGTYEQYF TGCAGCGTTGAGGGTCAGGGTACCTACGAGCAGTACTTC - TRBV29-1 - TRBJ2-7
CASSLAAGTYNEQFF TGTGCCAGCAGCTTAGCAGCGGGAACCTACAATGAGCAGTTCTTC - TRBV7-2 TRBD2 TRBJ2-1
CASSPGEGGYTF TGTGCCAGCAGCCCAGGGGAGGGGGGCTACACCTTC - TRBV7-2 - TRBJ1-2
CASSRDRESHTEAFF TGTGCCAGTAGCCGTGACCGGGAAAGCCACACTGAAGCTTTCTTT - TRBV19 - TRBJ1-1
CASSQWTGVQPQHF TGTGCCAGCAGTCAATGGACAGGGGTTCAGCCCCAGCATTTT - TRBV28 TRBD1 TRBJ1-5
CASSLDGWESVDTQYF TGCGCCAGCAGCTTGGACGGTTGGGAGTCAGTAGATACGCAGTATTTT - TRBV5-1 - TRBJ2-3
CASSPSAGKETQYF TGTGCTAGCAGCCCATCGGCAGGGAAAGAGACCCAGTACTTC - TRBV7-7 - TRBJ2-5
CASSYRTPVCYTF TGTGCCAGCAGTTACCGGACTCCCGTGTGCTACACCTTC - TRBV6-5 - TRBJ1-2
CASSRENTEAFF TGTGCCAGCAGTCGGGAGAACACTGAAGCTTTCTTT - TRBV7-9 - TRBJ1-1
CASSGRTGVTEAFF TGTGCCAGCAGCGGGCGGACAGGGGTCACTGAAGCTTTCTTT - TRBV7-9 TRBD1 TRBJ1-1
CASSLLALNTEAFF TGTGCCAGCAGTCTCTTGGCACTGAACACTGAAGCTTTCTTT - TRBV6-2/TRBV6-3 - TRBJ1-1
CASSLPTQGFSEQFF TGTGCCAGCAGTTTACCGACACAGGGTTTTAGTGAGCAGTTCTTC - TRBV28 - TRBJ2-1
CASSPAGTGQTPNEQFF TGTGCCAGCAGCCCAGCGGGGACAGGTCAAACCCCAAATGAGCAGTTCTTC - TRBV5-4 - TRBJ2-1
CASSIRAQGSWYEQYF TGTGCCAGTAGTATAAGGGCCCAGGGGAGTTGGTACGAGCAGTACTTC - TRBV19 - TRBJ2-7
CASSFGGGGTDTQYF TGTGCCAGCAGCTTCGGCGGGGGTGGCACAGATACGCAGTATTTT - TRBV7-3 TRBD2 TRBJ2-3
CASSGWDRGINQPQHF TGTGCCAGTAGTGGCTGGGACAGGGGCATTAATCAGCCCCAGCATTTT once TRBV19 TRBD1 TRBJ1-5
CATSRDRQGAYQPQHF TGTGCCACCAGCAGAGATCGACAGGGGGCTTATCAGCCCCAGCATTTT once TRBV15 TRBD1 TRBJ1-5
CASGLVAGSGSWEAFF TGTGCTAGTGGTTTGGTAGCTGGGTCAGGGTCCTGGGAAGCTTTCTTT - TRBV12-5 - TRBJ1-1
CASSLLAGYEQFF TGTGCCAGCAGCTTACTAGCGGGGTATGAGCAGTTCTTC - TRBV7-2 TRBD2 TRBJ2-1
CASSRPGRPYEQYF TGTGCCAGCAGTCGTCCGGGTCGCCCCTACGAGCAGTACTTC - TRBV7-2 - TRBJ2-7
CASSISGKETQYF TGTGCCAGCAGCATCTCGGGGAAGGAGACCCAGTACTTC - TRBV7-3 - TRBJ2-5
CASSSRQGQETQYF TGTGCCAGCAGCTCTCGACAGGGACAAGAGACCCAGTACTTC - TRBV7-9 TRBD1 TRBJ2-5
CASSWGTDSEKLFF TGTGCCAGCAGCTGGGGGACAGACAGTGAAAAACTGTTTTTT - TRBV7-2 TRBD1 TRBJ1-4
CASMSEKLFF TGTGCCAGTATGAGTGAAAAACTGTTTTTT - TRBV19 - TRBJ1-4
CASSVVPLAGALGPDTQYF TGTGCCAGCAGCGTAGTGCCTCTAGCGGGGGCTCTAGGGCCAGATACGCAGTATTTT - TRBV9 TRBD2 TRBJ2-3
CASSQLAGGTDTQYF TGCGCCAGCAGCCAATTGGCGGGGGGCACAGATACGCAGTATTTT - TRBV4-3 TRBD2 TRBJ2-3
CASSFGERGGRYNEQFF TGTGCCAGCAGCTTCGGAGAGCGGGGGGGCCGTTACAATGAGCAGTTCTTC few TRBV7-2 TRBD2 TRBJ2-1